A single sample gave rise to the 17 T cell receptor beta chains below, sequenced in a study of T cells after yellow fever vaccination. Using its own MiXCR run on the 5' RACE reads, TCRdb lists one record per CDR3 protein. The table has over 110,000 distinct CDR3 sequences, over 7% seen once; the top ten hold less than 0.95%. The sample was CD4+ T cells sorted from PBMCs, taken 5 days after the yellow fever booster vaccination. These receptors were taken from a man between 25 and 39 years old who received the YFV17D yellow fever vaccine.

This sequence joins TRBV6-2 or TRBV6-3 and TRBJ2-7; D perhaps matches TRBD2 (6 bases). Germline V gene data show CDR1 as MNHEY and CDR2 as SVGEGT. The CDR3 runs to 14 residues. Trimming took off 10 bases at V and 2 bases at J, with 18 bases between the two ends. CDR3 sequence reads: CAIQERVNPYEQYF. CDR3 DNA sequence: TGTGCCATCCAGGAGCGGGTCAACCCCTACGAGCAGTACTTC.

This clonotype occurred many times. The V and J genes are TRBV20-1 and TRBJ2-1; TRBD2 agrees at 8 bases. Germline CDR1 and CDR2: DFQATT and SNEGSKA (reference sequence). V lost 7 bases, J lost 8 bases, and 16 bases stayed unmatched. This CDR3 has 15 residues. CDR3 in DNA: TGCAGTGTCCCACACCCCGGGAGGGCCAATCATGAGCAGTTCTTC. It translates to CSVPHPGRANHEQFF.

This sequence joins TRBV7-3 and TRBJ2-1; 14 nucleotides agree with TRBD2. V lost 1 base, J lost 2 bases, and 13 bases stayed unmatched. Germline CDR1 is SGHTA and CDR2 is FQGTGA. CDR3 length: 21 residues. CDR3 sequence: CASSLKTLGLAGAGTYNEQFF. CDR3 bases: TGTGCCAGCAGCTTAAAGACTCTGGGACTAGCGGGGGCGGGGACCTACAATGAGCAGTTCTTC.

This clonotype has a count of ten or more. The chain combines TRBV20-1 with TRBJ2-5, with 8 nucleotides matching TRBD2. The CDR3 runs to 13 residues. Looked up from germline, CDR1 is DFQATT and CDR2 is SNEGSKA (reference sequence). J was trimmed by 2 bases and V by 5 bases; bases with no gene match: 4. Here the CDR3 reads CSARVAGQETQYF. DNA of the CDR3: TGCAGTGCTCGAGTAGCGGGACAAGAGACCCAGTACTTC.

This clonotype was picked up many times. V and J are TRBV29-1 and TRBJ2-7; 10 bases are shared with TRBD2. V trimming: 8 bases; J trimming: 6 bases; junction bases outside the gene matches: 7. CDR3 length: 12 amino acids. Germline lookup yields CDR1 SQVTM and CDR2 ANQGSEA. The CDR3 DNA reads as TGCAGCATAGCAGCGGGAGGGGTCGAGCAGTACTTC. This codes for CSIAAGGVEQYF.

This clonotype was observed many times. The chain links TRBV7-8 to TRBJ2-3; weak D call: TRBD1 (6 bases). This CDR3 spans 18 amino acids. With 5 bases removed from V and 1 base from J, the gap between germline ends came to 22 bases. Germline CDR1 SGHVS, CDR2 FQNEAQ. The CDR3 protein is CASSLRGFGEARTDTQYF. The CDR3 DNA follows: TGTGCCAGCAGCCTAAGGGGGTTTGGTGAGGCGCGCACAGATACGCAGTATTTT.

Ten or more counts support this clonotype. This chain connects TRBV7-6 to TRBJ2-6; TRBD2 is a possible D gene (6 bases). The germline gives CDR1 SGHVS, CDR2 FNYEAQ. This CDR3 has 17 amino acids. The ends were cut back, 2 bases at V and 0 bases at J, with 11 bases in the middle. CDR3 DNA sequence: TGTGCCAGCAGCTTACCGGGACTCATCTCTGGGGCCAACGTCCTGACTTTC. Its protein product is CASSLPGLISGANVLTF.

This clonotype came up many times. The V gene is TRBV20-1, the J gene TRBJ2-6; unclear D gene. Between the trimmed V and J ends, which lost 6 bases and 2 bases, there was a span of 11 bases. In germline, CDR1 is DFQATT, CDR2 SNEGSKA (reference sequence). The CDR3 extends over 14 amino acids. The CDR3 coding sequence is TGCAGTGCATCTACAATCCCTGGGGCCAACGTCCTGACTTTC. It yields the protein CSASTIPGANVLTF.

This clonotype was observed many times. V and J are TRBV7-2 and TRBJ2-3; tentatively, D is TRBD2 (5 bases). In germline, CDR1 is SGHTA, CDR2 FQGNSA. Trimming left V 2 bases short and J 2 bases short, with 11 bases between. The CDR3 is 15 amino acids. The CDR3 DNA reads TGTGCCAGCAGCTTACGAGGGCTGTTCACAGATACGCAGTATTTT. Its translation is CASSLRGLFTDTQYF.

The chain carries TRBV5-1 and TRBJ2-7; 9 bases match TRBD2. Germline loops: CDR1 SGHRS, CDR2 YFSETQ. This CDR3 has 18 residues. J was trimmed by 4 bases and V by 0 bases; bases with no gene match: 14. This CDR3 reads CASSLGLAAPKTRYEQYF. The CDR3 DNA reads TGCGCCAGCAGCTTGGGACTAGCGGCCCCGAAAACCCGGTACGAGCAGTACTTC.

There are many counts of this clonotype. This chain connects TRBV21-1 to TRBJ2-3; the table's D call, TRBD1, has no DNA check behind it. TRBV21-1 represents a pseudogene. This CDR3 is 16 amino acids long. CDR3 residues: CASSNEPGAITDTQYF. CDR3 coding DNA: TGTGCCAGCAGCAATGAACCAGGGGCGATCACAGATACGCAGTATTTT.

This clonotype was seen many times. This chain connects TRBV30 to TRBJ2-3; TRBD2 agrees at 9 bases. The CDR3 covers 15 residues. Germline assignment: CDR1 GTSNPN and CDR2 SVGIG (reference sequence). V trimming: 3 bases; J trimming: 5 bases; junction bases outside the gene matches: 9. CDR3 loop: CAWRPLAGGKDTQYF. The CDR3 DNA follows: TGTGCCTGGAGACCTCTGGCGGGAGGGAAAGATACGCAGTATTTT.

The genes are TRBV4-3 and TRBJ2-5; 9 bases line up with TRBD1. Per germline, CDR1 LGHNA and CDR2 YSLEER. CDR3 length equals 14 residues. The ends lost 6 bases at V and 5 bases at J; junction bases unmatched: 7. Written as DNA, the CDR3 is TGCGCCAGCAGTCACAGGGGGCGCGAGGAGACCCAGTACTTC. This translates into CASSHRGREETQYF.

This clonotype was observed at least ten times. This sequence joins TRBV5-4 and TRBJ2-3; the match to TRBD2 covers 10 bases. Germline CDR1 and CDR2: SGHNT and YYREEE (reference sequence). Unmatched junction bases numbered 9, after V lost 4 bases and J lost 4 bases. The CDR3 has 16 residues. DNA of the CDR3: TGTGCCAGCAGCAAACTTACTAGCGGGATTGCAGATACGCAGTATTTT. Translation gives CASSKLTSGIADTQYF. Based on the CDR3 plus reference TRBV5-4 and TRBJ2-3, the full variable domain is ETGVTQSPTHLIKTRGQQVTLRCSSQSGHNTVSWYQQALGQGPQFIFQYYREEENGRGNFPPRFSGLQFPNYSSELNVNALELDDSALYLCASSKLTSGIADTQYFGPGTRLTVL.

This clonotype was observed at least ten times. The chain recombines TRBV20-1 with TRBJ2-1; D remains ambiguous. V was shortened by 5 bases and J by 6 bases, with 14 bases between the two germline ends. This CDR3 contains 13 residues. Looked up from germline, CDR1 is DFQATT and CDR2 is SNEGSKA (reference sequence). DNA for the CDR3: TGCAGTGCTCCAAAGGGTAGCCCCAATGAGCAGTTCTTC. It translates to CSAPKGSPNEQFF.

This clonotype was seen many times. This chain connects TRBV6-2 or TRBV6-3 to TRBJ1-2, with D unresolved. This CDR3 is 20 amino acids long. The V end was cut by 0 bases, the J end by 6 bases, with 29 bases between. Germline CDR1 reads MNHEY; CDR2 reads SVGEGT. This CDR3 reads CASSYSSSRGTHLGANGYTF. In DNA, the CDR3 is TGTGCCAGCAGTTACTCTAGTTCCCGGGGAACTCACCTCGGTGCGAATGGCTACACCTTC.

This clonotype was recorded many times. V gene TRBV4-3 combines with J gene TRBJ1-4; no firm D call. V lost 4 bases and J 11 bases, leaving 20 bases between the germline ends. Looked up from germline, CDR1 is LGHNA and CDR2 is YSLEER. This CDR3 is built from 15 residues. The CDR3 region is CASSRQTPGPEKLFF. CDR3 DNA: TGCGCCAGCAGCCGGCAGACCCCAGGTCCGGAGAAACTGTTTTTT.